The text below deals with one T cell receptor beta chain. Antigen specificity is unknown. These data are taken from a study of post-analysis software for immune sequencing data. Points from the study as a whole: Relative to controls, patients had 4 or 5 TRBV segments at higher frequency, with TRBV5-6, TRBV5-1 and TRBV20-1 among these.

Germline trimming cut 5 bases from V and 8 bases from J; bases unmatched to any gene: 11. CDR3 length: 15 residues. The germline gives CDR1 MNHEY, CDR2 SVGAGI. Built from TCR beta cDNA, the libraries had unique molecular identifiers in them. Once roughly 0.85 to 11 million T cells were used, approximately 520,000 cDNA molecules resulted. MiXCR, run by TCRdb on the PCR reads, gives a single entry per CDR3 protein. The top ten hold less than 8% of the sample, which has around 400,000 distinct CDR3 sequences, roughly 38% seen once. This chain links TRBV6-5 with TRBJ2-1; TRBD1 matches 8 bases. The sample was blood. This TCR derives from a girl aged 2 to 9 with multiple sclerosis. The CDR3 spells CASSGRGTGVDEQFF. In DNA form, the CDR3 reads TGTGCCAGCAGTGGACGGGGGACAGGAGTGGATGAGCAGTTCTTC.